Below are 23 T cell receptor beta chains sequenced from a single sample in a study of response to subunit inactivated influenza vaccine (dated by TCRdb to the late 2010s). The library was produced with RT-PCR. TCRdb names Illumina HiSeq 2500 as the instrument used. TCRdb reanalyzed the raw reads on its own, using fastp at Q25 for trimming and MiXCR for clone calling, and kept in-frame beta chains. For every CDR3 protein sequence, its rows merge into one entry that carries the most common genes and DNA. Across this sample there are 650,000 to 800,000 distinct CDR3 sequences, with approximately 15% seen only once. The ten biggest clones cover roughly 6.4% of the sample. This sample comprised PBMCs from blood, obtained around 15 days before vaccination. The receptors were gathered from a man aged 50 or older who received an inactivated influenza vaccine. Donor details come from another sample of the same person, matched by shared clones.

The chain couples TRBV12-3 or TRBV12-4 to TRBJ2-4, with a tentative D call TRBD2 (6 bases). This CDR3 is built from 14 residues. Trimming removed 7 bases from V and 6 bases from J, with 16 bases in between. CDR3 nucleotides: TGTGCCAGCACCCCAATTGGGGGAGGAAACATTCAGTACTTC. Encoded protein: CASTPIGGGNIQYF.

CDR3: CSARGWVGETQYF. CDR3 sequence (DNA): TGCAGTGCTAGAGGGTGGGTCGGCGAGACCCAGTACTTC. The chain has TRBV20-1 and TRBJ2-5; no reliable D call. V lost 1 base and J lost 5, with 11 bases in between. The germline V gene encodes CDR1 DFQATT and CDR2 SNEGSKA (reference sequence). The CDR3 extends over 13 amino acids.

This clonotype was recorded many times. The gene calls are TRBV2 and TRBJ2-1, with D perhaps matching TRBD1 or TRBD2 (5 bases each). CDR1 is SNHLY and CDR2 is FYNNEI in the germline V gene. The CDR3 covers 16 residues. Trimming pared 5 bases from V and 5 bases from J, leaving 19 bases between. CDR3 region: CASSRLGDPPNNEQFF. CDR3 nucleotide sequence: TGTGCCAGCAGTCGCCTCGGGGACCCCCCTAACAATGAGCAGTTCTTC. Variable domain in full (rest from reference TRBV2 and TRBJ2-1): EPEVTQTPSHQVTQMGQEVILRCVPISNHLYFYWYRQILGQKVEFLVSFYNNEISEKSEIFDDQFSVERPDGSNFTLKIRSTKLEDSAMYFCASSRLGDPPNNEQFFGPGTRLTVL.

The rearrangement uses TRBV19 and TRBJ2-5; 7 bases fit TRBD2. Trimming took 3 bases from V and 1 from J; bases not matched to a gene: 5. CDR1 is LNHDA, CDR2 SQIVND, per germline (reference sequence). This CDR3 contains 15 residues. The CDR3 region is CASSMSGTAQETQYF. CDR3 DNA: TGTGCCAGTAGTATGAGCGGGACCGCCCAAGAGACCCAGTACTTC. The full variable domain, with the rest looked up from reference TRBV19 and TRBJ2-5, is DGGITQSPKYLFRKEGQNVTLSCEQNLNHDAMYWYRQDPGQGLRLIYYSQIVNDFQKGDIAEGYSVSREKKESFPLTVTSAQKNPTAFYLCASSMSGTAQETQYFGPGTRLLVL.

The genes are TRBV4-1 and TRBJ1-5; 12 nucleotides agree with TRBD1. This CDR3 has 16 residues. Per the germline V gene, CDR1 is MGHRA and CDR2 is YSYEKL. Losses at the gene ends were 2 bases for V and 4 bases for J; bases not matched to a gene: 3. CDR3 sequence reads: CASSQRDRGLNQPQHF. The CDR3 DNA reads as TGCGCCAGCAGCCAAAGGGACAGGGGGCTAAATCAGCCCCAGCATTTT.

The chain uses TRBV5-5 and TRBJ2-7, with TRBD2 matching 9 bases. The CDR3 is 15 amino acids. Germline V gives CDR1 SGHKS, CDR2 YYEKEE (reference sequence). Trimming cost V 3 bases and J 3 bases; bases outside gene matches: 7. CDR3 in amino acids: CASSSLAGTNYEQYF. CDR3 DNA sequence: TGTGCCAGCAGCTCCCTAGCGGGAACCAACTACGAGCAGTACTTC.

This sequence joins TRBV29-1 and TRBJ1-1; tentative D call: TRBD1 (6 bases). Germline values: CDR1 SQVTM, CDR2 ANQGSEA. This CDR3 contains 13 residues. The V gene lost 3 bases and the J gene lost 4 bases, with 12 bases spanning the gap. CDR3 in DNA: TGCAGCGTTGACGAGGGGGGTCGCACTGAAGCTTTCTTT. It encodes CSVDEGGRTEAFF.

CDR3 bases: TGTGCCATCAGTGACCCGCCCGGGACAGGTCCCTACGAGCAGTACTTC. Translation: CAISDPPGTGPYEQYF. The chain links TRBV10-3 to TRBJ2-7; TRBD1 aligns across 8 bases. The germline V gene has CDR1 ENHRY and CDR2 SYGVKD. The CDR3 sequence is 16 residues long. V dropped 3 bases and J dropped 2; count of bases not matched to a gene: 9.

In its sample, this clonotype was seen many times. The rearrangement uses TRBV30 and TRBJ1-5; possible D gene TRBD1, 5 bases. The ends were cut back, 0 bases at V and 7 bases at J, with 7 bases in the middle. Germline V gene data show CDR1 as GTSNPN and CDR2 as SVGIG (reference sequence). The CDR3 has 12 residues. The CDR3 coding sequence is TGTGCCTGGAGTGTGTGGGGCCAGCCCCAGCATTTT. It encodes CAWSVWGQPQHF.

At least ten counts were recorded for this clonotype. The chain has TRBV6-1 and TRBJ1-5; D remains ambiguous. CDR1 is MNHNS, CDR2 SASEGT, per germline. The CDR3 loop spans 15 amino acids. Between the trimmed V and J ends, which lost 9 bases and 2 bases, there was a span of 17 bases. The CDR3 DNA reads TGTGCCAGTAGTCGGGGTCTGGAAGGCAATCAGCCCCAGCATTTT. Translation gives CASSRGLEGNQPQHF.

The chain couples TRBV5-6 to TRBJ1-1; the D gene is possibly TRBD1 (6 bases). The CDR3 sequence is 13 residues long. V shed 3 bases and J shed 8 bases, with 14 bases lying between them. From germline, CDR1 is SGHDT and CDR2 YYEEEE. The CDR3 here is CASSWGPRGEAFF. The CDR3 DNA reads TGTGCCAGCAGCTGGGGACCCAGGGGAGAAGCTTTCTTT.

This clonotype was counted between two and nine times. V usage is TRBV7-9 and J usage is TRBJ2-5; 8 bases align to TRBD1. V trimming: 2 bases; J trimming: 3 bases; junction bases outside the gene matches: 11. Looked up from germline, CDR1 is SEHNR and CDR2 is FQNEAQ (reference sequence). The CDR3 runs 17 residues. The CDR3 coding sequence is TGTGCCAGCAGCTTATTTACGTGGTCGGACAGGGAAGAGACCCAGTACTTC. Amino acids: CASSLFTWSDREETQYF.

This clonotype was detected many times. The chain is built from TRBV20-1 and TRBJ2-3; D might be TRBD2 (6 bases). The germline CDR1 and CDR2 sequences are DFQATT and SNEGSKA (reference sequence). Trimming cost V 8 bases and J 5 bases, with 14 bases left between them. This CDR3 spans 12 amino acids. In nucleotides, the CDR3 is TGCAGTACCCCGACGGGGGTAGATACGCAGTATTTT. It encodes CSTPTGVDTQYF.

The rearrangement links TRBV20-1 to TRBJ2-7; TRBD1 is a possible D gene (5 bases). CDR1 DFQATT and CDR2 SNEGSKA come from the germline V gene (reference sequence). Trimming removed 5 bases from V and 0 bases from J, with 17 bases in between. This CDR3 spans 15 amino acids. CDR3 nucleotide sequence: TGCAGTGCTCCCCCCGCGGCAGGGCTCTCCTACGAGCAGTACTTC. It translates to CSAPPAAGLSYEQYF.

The table lists this clonotype with a few counts. The chain joins TRBV20-1 to TRBJ2-7; D possibly corresponds to TRBD1 (6 bases). The CDR3 has 14 residues. Germline lookup yields CDR1 DFQATT and CDR2 SNEGSKA (reference sequence). With 5 bases removed from V and 6 bases from J, the gap between germline ends came to 20 bases. The CDR3 sequence: CSAAPSGHLSEQYF. Written as DNA, the CDR3 is TGCAGTGCTGCCCCCTCGGGACACCTTAGCGAGCAGTACTTC.

This clonotype turned up a few times. The V and J genes are TRBV12-3 or TRBV12-4 and TRBJ2-6; D is uncertain. This CDR3 has 16 residues. Trimming removed 4 bases from V and 0 bases from J, with 10 bases in between. The CDR3 DNA reads as TGTGCCAGCAGTTCGTCCCACGGCTCTGGGGCCAACGTCCTGACTTTC. Protein product: CASSSSHGSGANVLTF.

This clonotype has more than one count but fewer than ten. This sequence joins TRBV6-2 or TRBV6-3 and TRBJ2-2, with D perhaps matching TRBD1 (7 bases). Germline-derived CDR1 and CDR2 are MNHEY and SVGEGT. This CDR3 spans 15 amino acids. The V end lost 6 bases, the J end lost 3 bases, and 14 bases lay between the germline ends. The CDR3 reads CASRSGGSYTGELFF. CDR3 DNA: TGTGCCAGCAGGTCAGGGGGGAGTTACACCGGGGAGCTGTTTTTT.

This clonotype was detected many times. This sequence joins TRBV2 and TRBJ1-5; perhaps TRBD1 as D (6 bases). The CDR3 has 14 amino acids. V shed 5 bases and J shed 5 bases, with 13 bases lying between them. CDR1 is SNHLY and CDR2 is FYNNEI in the germline V gene. The CDR3 sequence: CASSLTGDYQPQHF. The CDR3 DNA reads TGTGCCAGCAGTTTGACAGGAGACTATCAGCCCCAGCATTTT.

This clonotype was counted a few times. V is TRBV5-1 and J is TRBJ2-1; D might be TRBD1 (6 bases). V was clipped by 4 bases and J by 10 bases, with 9 bases between them. Germline V gives CDR1 SGHRS, CDR2 YFSETQ. The CDR3 covers 11 residues. The CDR3 sequence is CASSPGQEQFF. In nucleotides, the CDR3 is TGCGCCAGCAGCCCCGGACAGGAGCAGTTCTTC.

This clonotype occurred a few times. The chain couples TRBV20-1 to TRBJ1-5, with TRBD1 as a possible D gene (5 bases). This CDR3 comprises 14 residues. Deletions cut 3 bases from V and 4 bases from J, with 13 bases between. Germline CDR1 reads DFQATT; CDR2 reads SNEGSKA (reference sequence). The CDR3 reads CSARAARGNQPQHF. For the CDR3, the DNA is TGCAGTGCTAGGGCCGCGCGGGGGAATCAGCCCCAGCATTTT.

The chain couples TRBV7-9 to TRBJ2-7; 10 positions agree with TRBD2. The CDR3 runs 15 residues. Germline assignment: CDR1 SEHNR and CDR2 FQNEAQ (reference sequence). The V segment lost 1 base and the J segment 6 bases; nucleotides outside the gene matches: 6. CDR3 nucleotide sequence: TGTGCCAGCAGCTTAGATCTAGCGGGAGTTACCGAGCAGTACTTC. Its protein is CASSLDLAGVTEQYF.

This chain connects TRBV29-1 to TRBJ2-1; D might be TRBD1 or TRBD2, each matching 6 bases. The CDR3 length is 12 residues. V lost 8 bases, J lost 9 bases, and 17 bases lay in between. In germline, CDR1 is SQVTM, CDR2 ANQGSEA. This CDR3 is CSIAPGAGEQFF. DNA for the CDR3: TGCAGCATAGCCCCGGGGGCGGGTGAGCAGTTCTTC.

This rearrangement joins TRBV20-1 to TRBJ1-5; D is unclear. This CDR3 has 17 residues. The germline CDR1 and CDR2 sequences are DFQATT and SNEGSKA (reference sequence). With 0 bases removed from V and 0 bases from J, the gap between germline ends came to 15 bases. DNA for the CDR3: TGCAGTGCTAGAGAGTGGGCGGCTTCAAATAGCAATCAGCCCCAGCATTTT. Amino acid sequence: CSAREWAASNSNQPQHF.